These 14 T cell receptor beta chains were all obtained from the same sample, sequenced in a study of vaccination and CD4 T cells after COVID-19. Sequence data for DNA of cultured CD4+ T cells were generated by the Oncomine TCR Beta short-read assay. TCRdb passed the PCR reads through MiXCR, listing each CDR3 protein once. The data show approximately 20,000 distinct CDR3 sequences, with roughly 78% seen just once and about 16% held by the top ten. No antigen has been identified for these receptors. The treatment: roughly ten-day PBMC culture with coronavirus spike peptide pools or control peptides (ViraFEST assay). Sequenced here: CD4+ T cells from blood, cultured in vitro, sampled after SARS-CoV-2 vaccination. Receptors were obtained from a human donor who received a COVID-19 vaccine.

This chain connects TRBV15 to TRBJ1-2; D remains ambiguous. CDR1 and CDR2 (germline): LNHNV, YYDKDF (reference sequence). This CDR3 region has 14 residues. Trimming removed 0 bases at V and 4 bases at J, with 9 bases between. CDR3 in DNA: TGTGCCACCAGCAGAGATATGGCTTCCTATGGCTACACCTTC. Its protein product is CATSRDMASYGYTF.

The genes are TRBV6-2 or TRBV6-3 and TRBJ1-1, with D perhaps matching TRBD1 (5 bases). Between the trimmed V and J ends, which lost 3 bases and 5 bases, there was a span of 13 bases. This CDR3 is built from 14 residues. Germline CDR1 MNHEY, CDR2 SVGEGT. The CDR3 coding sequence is TGTGCCAGCAGTTATAATGGGGGGGATACTGAAGCTTTCTTT. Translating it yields CASSYNGGDTEAFF.

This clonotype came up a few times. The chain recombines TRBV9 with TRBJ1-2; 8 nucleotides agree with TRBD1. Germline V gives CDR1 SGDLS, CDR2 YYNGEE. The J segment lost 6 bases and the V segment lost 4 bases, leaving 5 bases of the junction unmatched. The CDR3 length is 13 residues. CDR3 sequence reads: CASSLRTGNGYTF. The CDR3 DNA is TGTGCCAGCAGCCTACGGACAGGGAATGGCTACACCTTC.

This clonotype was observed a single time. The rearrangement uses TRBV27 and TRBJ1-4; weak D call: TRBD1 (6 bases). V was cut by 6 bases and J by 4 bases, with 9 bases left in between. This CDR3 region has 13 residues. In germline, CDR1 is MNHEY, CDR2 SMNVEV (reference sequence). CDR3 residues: CASSRQVNEKLFF. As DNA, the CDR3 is TGTGCCAGCAGCCGACAGGTTAATGAAAAACTGTTTTTT.

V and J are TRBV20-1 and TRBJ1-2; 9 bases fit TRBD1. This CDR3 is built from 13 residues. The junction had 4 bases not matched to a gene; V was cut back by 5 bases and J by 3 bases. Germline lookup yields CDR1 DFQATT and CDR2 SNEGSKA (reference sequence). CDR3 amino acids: CSAGQGIDYGYTF. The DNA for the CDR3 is TGCAGTGCTGGACAGGGGATTGACTATGGCTACACCTTC.

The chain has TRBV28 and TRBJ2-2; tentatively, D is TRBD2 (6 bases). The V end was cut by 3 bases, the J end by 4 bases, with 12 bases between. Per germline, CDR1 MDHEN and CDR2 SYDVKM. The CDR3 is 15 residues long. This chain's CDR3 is CASSFGGPFTGELFF. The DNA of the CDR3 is TGTGCCAGCAGTTTCGGGGGTCCGTTCACCGGGGAGCTGTTTTTT.

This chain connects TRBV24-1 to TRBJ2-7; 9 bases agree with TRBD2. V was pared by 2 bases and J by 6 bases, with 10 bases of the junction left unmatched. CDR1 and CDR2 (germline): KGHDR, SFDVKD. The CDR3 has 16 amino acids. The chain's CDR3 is CATSDSNRGGVGEQYF. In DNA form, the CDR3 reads TGTGCCACCAGTGATTCCAACCGCGGGGGGGTCGGCGAGCAGTACTTC.

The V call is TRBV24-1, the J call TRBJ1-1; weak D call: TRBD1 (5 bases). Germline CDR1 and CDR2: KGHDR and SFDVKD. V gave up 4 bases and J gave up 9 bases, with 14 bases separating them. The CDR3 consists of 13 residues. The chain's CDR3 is CATSDLRGGKAFF. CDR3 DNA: TGTGCCACCAGTGACCTAAGGGGAGGAAAAGCTTTCTTT.

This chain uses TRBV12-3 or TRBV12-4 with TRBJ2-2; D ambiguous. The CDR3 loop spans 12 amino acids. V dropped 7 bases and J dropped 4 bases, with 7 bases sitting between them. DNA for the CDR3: TGTGCCAGCATGAAAATCACCGGGGAGCTGTTTTTT. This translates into CASMKITGELFF.

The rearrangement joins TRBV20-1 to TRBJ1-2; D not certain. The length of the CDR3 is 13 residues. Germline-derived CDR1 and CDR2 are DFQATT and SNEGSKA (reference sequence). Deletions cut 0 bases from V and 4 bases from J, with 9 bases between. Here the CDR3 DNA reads TGCAGTGCTAGAGATCAAGGAAGCTATGGCTACACCTTC. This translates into CSARDQGSYGYTF.

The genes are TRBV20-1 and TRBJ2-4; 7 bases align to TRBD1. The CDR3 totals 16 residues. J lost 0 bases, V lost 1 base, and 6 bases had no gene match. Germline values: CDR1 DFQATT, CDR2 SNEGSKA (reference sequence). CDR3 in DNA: TGCAGTGCTAGAGGGGGACAGACACTAGCCAAAAACATTCAGTACTTC. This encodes CSARGGQTLAKNIQYF.

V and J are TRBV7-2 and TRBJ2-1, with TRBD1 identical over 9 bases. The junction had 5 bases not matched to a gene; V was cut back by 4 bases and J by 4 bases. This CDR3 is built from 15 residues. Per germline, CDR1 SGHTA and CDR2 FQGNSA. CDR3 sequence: CASSSSGTGYNEQFF. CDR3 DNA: TGTGCCAGCAGCTCCTCCGGGACAGGGTACAATGAGCAGTTCTTC.

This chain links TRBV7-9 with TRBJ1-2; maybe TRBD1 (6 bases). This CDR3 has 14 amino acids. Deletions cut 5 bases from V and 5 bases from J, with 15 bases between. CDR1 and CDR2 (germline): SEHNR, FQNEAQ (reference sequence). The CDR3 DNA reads TGTGCCAGCAGCCCAATCCGGGGGCCATATGGCTACACCTTC. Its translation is CASSPIRGPYGYTF.

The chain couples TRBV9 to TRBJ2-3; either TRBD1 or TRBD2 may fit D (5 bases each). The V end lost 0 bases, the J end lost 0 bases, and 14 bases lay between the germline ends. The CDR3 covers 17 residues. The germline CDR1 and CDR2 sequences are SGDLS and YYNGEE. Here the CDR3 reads CASSVAWGRSSTDTQYF. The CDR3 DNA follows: TGTGCCAGCAGCGTAGCTTGGGGGAGATCTAGCACAGATACGCAGTATTTT.